This is a list of T cell receptor beta chains from one sample in a study of blood T cell repertoires in COVID-19. Produced via immunoSEQ multiplex PCR; TCRdb's table is partial and in-frame only. Among a few hundred thousand clones listed, approximately 85% were seen once. Sequencing used PBMCs or T cells enriched from blood (not recorded which). The receptors were gathered from a woman aged 45 to 65 who had been exposed to COVID-19. Each CDR3 is given with its conserved first and last residue. Fields, in order: J gene, V gene, D gene, clone size, CDR3 DNA, CDR3 protein. The D gene is left open where the match is weak. Clone size is stated in some rows and not others, as once, few, many or a class when expanded.

>TRBJ1-1|TRBV12-3/TRBV12-4|NA|NA
TGTGCCAGCAGTTCCCAGGGTACCGAAGCTTTCTTT
CASSSQGTEAFF
>TRBJ1-1|TRBV7-2|NA|NA
TGTGCCAGCAGCTTAGGGGGGGGCTTTGAAGCTTTCTTT
CASSLGGGFEAFF
>TRBJ1-1|TRBV5-1|TRBD1|NA
TGCGCCAGCAGCTTGGACAGGGGGCTGTACACTGAAGCTTTCTTT
CASSLDRGLYTEAFF
>TRBJ2-1|TRBV12-3/TRBV12-4|TRBD1|NA
TGTGCCAGCAGTCAGACAGGGGAGCAGTTCTTC
CASSQTGEQFF
>TRBJ2-1|TRBV5-4|NA|NA
TGTGCCAGCAGCGTAAACAGGGGAGGACTATCAGATGAGCAGTTCTTC
CASSVNRGGLSDEQFF
>TRBJ2-7|TRBV5-1|TRBD2|NA
TGCGCCAGCAGCGGGAGGTGGGGGGGCTCCTACGAGCAGTACTTC
CASSGRWGGSYEQYF
>TRBJ2-7|TRBV5-6|NA|NA
TGTGCCAGCAGCAATTACAGGGGAGGCGAGCAGTACTTC
CASSNYRGGEQYF
>TRBJ2-3|TRBV2|NA|NA
TGTGCCAGCAGTGACTGGACTAGCACAGATACGCAGTATTTT
CASSDWTSTDTQYF
>TRBJ1-2|TRBV10-1|NA|NA
TGCGCCAGCAGTGAGAACGGGGACATCTATGGCTACACCTTC
CASSENGDIYGYTF
>TRBJ2-2|TRBV6-5|NA|NA
TGTGCCAGCAGTTACACTGCAGGGACCGGGGAGCTGTTTTTT
CASSYTAGTGELFF
>TRBJ1-1|TRBV2|NA|many
TGTGCCAGCCATCGTGGAGGTCTGGATGAAGCTTTCTTT
CASHRGGLDEAFF
>TRBJ1-2|TRBV4-1|NA|NA
TGCGCCAGCAGCCAAGGTGGTAGTTTTAAGGGCTACACCTTC
CASSQGGSFKGYTF
>TRBJ1-1|TRBV27|TRBD1|NA
TGTGCCAGCAGTTCCGGGACAGCCACTGAAGCTTTCTTT
CASSSGTATEAFF
>TRBJ2-5|TRBV5-1|TRBD1|NA
TGCGCCAGCACGGTACAGGGGGGACCCGAGACCCAGTACTTC
CASTVQGGPETQYF
>TRBJ1-2|TRBV6-5|NA|NA
TGTGCCAGCAGTCCGGTAGATCCTAACTATGGCTACACCTTC
CASSPVDPNYGYTF
>TRBJ1-2|TRBV19|NA|NA
TGTGCCTCAGTCGGGCAGGGGAGATCCTATGGCTACACCTTC
CASVGQGRSYGYTF
>TRBJ1-1|TRBV19|NA|NA
TGTGCCAGTTCCACGAGGACTCAGAACACTGAAGCTTTCTTT
CASSTRTQNTEAFF
>TRBJ2-7|TRBV15|NA|NA
TGTGCCACCAGCAGGGAGGGTCTCAACGAGCAGTACTTC
CATSREGLNEQYF
>TRBJ1-1|TRBV7-9|TRBD1|NA
TGTGCCAGCAGCTACAGGGGGGGCATGAACACTGAAGCTTTCTTT
CASSYRGGMNTEAFF
>TRBJ2-2|TRBV5-4|TRBD1|NA
TGTGCCAGCAGCTCCTTACAGGGGGCGGGCACCGGGGAGCTGTTTTTT
CASSSLQGAGTGELFF
>TRBJ2-5|TRBV29-1|NA|once
TGCAGCGTTGAAGGGCGGGGGCACGAAGAGACCCAGTACTTC
CSVEGRGHEETQYF
>TRBJ2-3|TRBV9|NA|NA
TGTGCCAGCAGCGTAAGACGAGGAGGGGACACAGATACGCAGTATTTT
CASSVRRGGDTDTQYF
>TRBJ2-1|TRBV3-1/TRBV3-2|TRBD1|NA
TGTGCCAGCAGCCAAGATCTAGGGGGACAGGGACCCTCCAGGTATGAGCAGTTCTTC
CASSQDLGGQGPSRYEQFF
>TRBJ1-1|TRBV6-1|TRBD1|NA
TGTGCCAGCAGTGAAAGGACAGGGGGCGTAGGGGACACTGAAGCTTTCTTT
CASSERTGGVGDTEAFF
>TRBJ1-1|TRBV7-9|TRBD1|NA
TGTGCCAGCAGCTTAGAGGGGGCCAGTACTGAAGCTTTCTTT
CASSLEGASTEAFF
>TRBJ1-1|TRBV19|TRBD1|NA
TGTGCCAGTAGTAGGGGACAGGGGAGGCCGAACACTGAAGCTTTCTTT
CASSRGQGRPNTEAFF
>TRBJ2-2|TRBV19|TRBD1|NA
TGTGCCAGTAGTATAGCCCGGACAGGGGTGGGCGGGGAGCTGTTTTTT
CASSIARTGVGGELFF
>TRBJ2-3|TRBV3-1/TRBV3-2|NA|NA
TGTGCCAGCAGCCAAGATGGGGGGTACCTCACAGATACGCAGTATTTT
CASSQDGGYLTDTQYF
>TRBJ2-5|TRBV6-6|NA|NA
TGTGCCAGCAGACAAAGAGAGACCCAGTACTTC
CASRQRETQYF
>TRBJ2-1|TRBV5-1|TRBD2|NA
TGCGCCAGCAGCTCTGGACTAGCGGGGGGCAGCTCCTACAATGAGCAGTTCTTC
CASSSGLAGGSSYNEQFF
>TRBJ2-7|TRBV10-3|NA|NA
TGTGCCATCAGTGAGGCCGGTCATCCATTGGACTTC
CAISEAGHPLDF
>TRBJ1-3|TRBV28|NA|NA
TGTGCCAGCAGTCCGCAGGGTGGAAACACCATATATTTT
CASSPQGGNTIYF
>TRBJ1-1|TRBV19|NA|once
TGTGCCAGTAGTAACGAGGAGAACACTGAAGCTTTCTTT
CASSNEENTEAFF
>TRBJ1-1|TRBV29-1|NA|few
TGCAGCGTTGAAGATCTATCAGGGGTCGGAGCTTTCTTT
CSVEDLSGVGAFF
>TRBJ1-3|TRBV5-6|NA|once
TGTGCCAGCAGCTTTAGTACAGGTTCTGGAAACACCATATATTTT
CASSFSTGSGNTIYF
>TRBJ2-1|TRBV5-4|NA|NA
TGTGCCAGCAGCTTGGGGGGCGAAGATGAGCAGTTCTTC
CASSLGGEDEQFF